This T cell receptor (beta chain) was profiled in a study of control samples from healthy donors and cancer patients. Using immunoSEQ multiplex PCR, the repertoire was profiled, and TCRdb retains in-frame clones only, with some absent. The sample holds approximately 170,000 clones, 80% to 95% seen once. The CDR3 totals 15 residues. Germline CDR1 and CDR2: SGHDT and YYEEEE. The ends lost 4 bases at V and 5 bases at J; junction bases unmatched: 6. The source of this sequence is a woman aged 30 to 39 in good health. The chain joins TRBV5-6 to TRBJ2-7, with TRBD2 matching 13 bases. The sequenced sample was blood. CDR3 sequence: CASSIGLAGVNEQYF. DNA of the CDR3: TGTGCCAGCAGCATCGGACTAGCGGGAGTAAACGAGCAGTACTTC.